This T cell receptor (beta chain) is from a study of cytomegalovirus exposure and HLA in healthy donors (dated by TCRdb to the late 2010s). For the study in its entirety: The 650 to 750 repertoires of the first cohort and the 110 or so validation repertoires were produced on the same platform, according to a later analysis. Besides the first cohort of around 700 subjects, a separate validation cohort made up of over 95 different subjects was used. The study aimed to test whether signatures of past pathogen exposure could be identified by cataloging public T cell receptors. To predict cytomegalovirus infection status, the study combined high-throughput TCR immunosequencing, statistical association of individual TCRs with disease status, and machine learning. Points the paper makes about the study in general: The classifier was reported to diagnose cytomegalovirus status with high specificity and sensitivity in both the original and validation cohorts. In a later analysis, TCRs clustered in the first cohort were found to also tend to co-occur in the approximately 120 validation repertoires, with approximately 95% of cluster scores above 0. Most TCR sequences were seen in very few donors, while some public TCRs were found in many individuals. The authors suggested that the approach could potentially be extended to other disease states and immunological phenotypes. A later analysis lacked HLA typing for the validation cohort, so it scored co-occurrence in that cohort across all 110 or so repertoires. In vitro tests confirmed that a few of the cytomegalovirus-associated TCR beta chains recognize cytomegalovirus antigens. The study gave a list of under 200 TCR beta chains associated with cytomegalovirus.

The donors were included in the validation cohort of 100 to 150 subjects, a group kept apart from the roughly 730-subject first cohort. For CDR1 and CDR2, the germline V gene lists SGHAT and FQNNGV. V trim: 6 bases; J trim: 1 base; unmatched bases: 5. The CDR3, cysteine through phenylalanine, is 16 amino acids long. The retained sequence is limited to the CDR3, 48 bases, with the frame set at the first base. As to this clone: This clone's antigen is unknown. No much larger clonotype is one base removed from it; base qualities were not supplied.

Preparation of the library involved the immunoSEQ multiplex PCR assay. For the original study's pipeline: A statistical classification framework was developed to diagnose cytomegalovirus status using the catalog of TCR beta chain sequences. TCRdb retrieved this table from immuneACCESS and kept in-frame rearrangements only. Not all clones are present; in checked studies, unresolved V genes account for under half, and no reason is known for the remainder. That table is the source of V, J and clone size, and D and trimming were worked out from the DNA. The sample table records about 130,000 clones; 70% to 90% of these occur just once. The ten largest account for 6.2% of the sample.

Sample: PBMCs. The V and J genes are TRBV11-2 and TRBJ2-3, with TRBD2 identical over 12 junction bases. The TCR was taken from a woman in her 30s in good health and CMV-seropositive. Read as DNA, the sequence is TGTGCCAGCAGTTGGCTAGCGGGGGGGCGCACAGATACGCAGTATTTT. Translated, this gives CASSWLAGGRTDTQYF.